Following are 24 T cell receptor beta chains from one sample sequenced in a study of early T cells in non-severe SARS-CoV-2 infection. TCRdb fed the 5' RACE reads into MiXCR, producing one record per CDR3 protein. The table lists fewer than 60,000 distinct CDR3 sequences, roughly 4% of them singletons, with 5.5% to 6.5% in the top ten. The sample comprised whole blood. The origin of the receptors is an adult who was a healthcare worker with PCR-confirmed SARS-CoV-2 infection or an uninfected control (not recorded which).

This clonotype was counted many times. CDR3 amino acids: CASSPGTGAHEQYF. CDR3 in DNA: TGTGCCAGCAGCCCCGGGACAGGGGCTCACGAGCAGTACTTC. This chain joins TRBV5-4 and TRBJ2-7; TRBD1 matches 10 bases. Per germline, CDR1 SGHNT and CDR2 YYREEE (reference sequence). This CDR3 is 14 amino acids long. Unmatched junction bases numbered 6, after V lost 4 bases and J lost 5 bases. The full variable domain, completed using reference TRBV5-4 and TRBJ2-7, is ETGVTQSPTHLIKTRGQQVTLRCSSQSGHNTVSWYQQALGQGPQFIFQYYREEENGRGNFPPRFSGLQFPNYSSELNVNALELDDSALYLCASSPGTGAHEQYFGPGTRLTVT.

This clonotype was recorded many times. This chain uses TRBV7-2 with TRBJ2-3; D is perhaps TRBD2 (7 bases). The CDR3 is 11 amino acids. In germline, CDR1 is SGHTA, CDR2 FQGNSA. V was clipped by 8 bases and J by 8 bases, with 11 bases between them. The CDR3: CASGGGGTQYF. CDR3 DNA: TGTGCCAGCGGGGGCGGGGGTACGCAGTATTTT.

This clonotype was seen ten or more times. The chain recombines TRBV9 with TRBJ1-2; D is unresolved. Germline V gives CDR1 SGDLS, CDR2 YYNGEE. There are 13 residues in the CDR3. V was pared by 3 bases and J by 0 bases, with 6 bases between. CDR3 amino acids: CASSAYTNYGYTF. The CDR3 DNA reads as TGTGCCAGCAGCGCTTATACTAACTATGGCTACACCTTC.

This clonotype showed up many times. The V and J genes are TRBV20-1 and TRBJ2-3; TRBD2 agrees at 7 bases. In germline, CDR1 is DFQATT, CDR2 SNEGSKA (reference sequence). The CDR3 sequence is 13 residues long. Unmatched junction bases numbered 8, after V lost 6 bases and J lost 5 bases. The CDR3 nucleotides are TGCAGTGCACCGAGCGGGGTAGAAGATACGCAGTATTTT. It translates to CSAPSGVEDTQYF.

This clonotype was picked up many times. This chain connects TRBV5-1 to TRBJ2-3; D gene uncertain. Per germline, CDR1 SGHRS and CDR2 YFSETQ. The CDR3 consists of 15 residues. V lost 0 bases and J 2 bases, leaving 10 bases between the germline ends. CDR3 sequence: CASSLGGRITDTQYF. The CDR3 DNA reads TGCGCCAGCAGCTTGGGTGGCAGGATCACAGATACGCAGTATTTT. The whole variable domain, filled in from reference TRBV5-1 and TRBJ2-3, reads KAGVTQTPRYLIKTRGQQVTLSCSPISGHRSVSWYQQTPGQGLQFLFEYFSETQRNKGNFPGRFSGRQFSNSRSEMNVSTLELGDSALYLCASSLGGRITDTQYFGPGTRLTVL.

There are many counts of this clonotype. The chain recombines TRBV14 with TRBJ1-6, with unresolved D. The CDR3 runs 13 residues. The germline V and J ends were trimmed by 1 base and 9 bases, with 7 bases remaining between them. The germline V gene encodes CDR1 SGHDN and CDR2 FVKESK. The CDR3 DNA reads as TGTGCCAGCAGCCAAGTTGGAGGTTCACCCCTCCACTTT. This sequence encodes CASSQVGGSPLHF.

This clonotype was counted ten times or more. The V and J genes are TRBV3-1 and TRBJ2-7, with D maybe TRBD2 (5 bases). CDR1 is LGHDT, CDR2 YNNKEL, per germline (reference sequence). V dropped 3 bases and J dropped 2 bases, with 8 bases sitting between them. There are 13 residues in the CDR3. CDR3 in amino acids: CASSHLGAYEQYF. In DNA form, the CDR3 reads TGTGCCAGCAGCCACCTCGGGGCCTACGAGCAGTACTTC.

This clonotype was detected many times. This chain joins TRBV20-1 and TRBJ2-2, with D perhaps TRBD1 or TRBD2 (6 bases each). Germline CDR1 is DFQATT and CDR2 is SNEGSKA (reference sequence). Trimming took off 1 base at V and 5 bases at J, with 17 bases between the two ends. CDR3 size: 16 residues. The CDR3 sequence is CSARVSLGGLTGELFF. The CDR3 bases are TGCAGTGCTAGAGTTTCATTAGGGGGGCTAACCGGGGAGCTGTTTTTT.

This clonotype was picked up many times. The chain joins TRBV5-4 to TRBJ1-6; the D is unclear. Germline values: CDR1 SGHNT, CDR2 YYREEE (reference sequence). This CDR3 has 15 amino acids. Between the trimmed V and J ends, which lost 3 bases and 10 bases, there was a span of 17 bases. The DNA of the CDR3 is TGTGCCAGCAGCTCGGAACGGGGAATTCAATCACCCCTCCACTTT. This translates into CASSSERGIQSPLHF.

This clonotype was picked up many times. The rearrangement uses TRBV20-1 and TRBJ1-5, with D perhaps matching TRBD1 (5 bases). Looked up from germline, CDR1 is DFQATT and CDR2 is SNEGSKA (reference sequence). The V and J ends lost 3 bases and 5 bases respectively, with 14 bases between them. The CDR3 length is 14 residues. As DNA, the CDR3 is TGCAGTGCTAGCAGTACTCAGGGAGATCAGCCCCAGCATTTT. Its protein is CSASSTQGDQPQHF.

This clonotype occurred many times. The chain combines TRBV18 with TRBJ2-1, with 9 bases identical to TRBD1. The CDR3 loop spans 17 amino acids. J lost 0 bases, V lost 3 bases, and 6 bases had no gene match. The germline V gene has CDR1 KGHSH and CDR2 LQKENI. CDR3 bases: TGTGCCAGCTCACCGAATACAGGGGGCCGCTCCTACAATGAGCAGTTCTTC. It translates to CASSPNTGGRSYNEQFF.

A few counts support this clonotype. The chain joins TRBV30 to TRBJ1-2; D call uncertain. CDR1 is GTSNPN and CDR2 is SVGIG in the germline V gene (reference sequence). The CDR3 loop spans 14 amino acids. V was clipped by 0 bases and J by 7 bases, with 15 bases between them. The CDR3 nucleotides are TGTGCCTGGAGTGTCCGGTCCCAAAAAGTTGGCTACACCTTC. It yields the protein CAWSVRSQKVGYTF. The full variable domain, with the rest looked up from reference TRBV30 and TRBJ1-2, is SQTIHQWPATLVQPVGSPLSLECTVEGTSNPNLYWYRQAAGRGLQLLFYSVGIGQISSEVPQNLSASRPQDRQFILSSKKLLLSDSGFYLCAWSVRSQKVGYTFGSGTRLTVV.

This clonotype occurred many times. The chain uses TRBV7-3 and TRBJ2-3; no definite D call. CDR3 length: 16 amino acids. Germline-derived CDR1 and CDR2 are SGHTA and FQGTGA. V lost 1 base and J 1 base, leaving 12 bases between the germline ends. The CDR3 loop is CASSLRAEPRTDTQYF. The CDR3 nucleotides read TGTGCCAGCAGCTTAAGGGCTGAACCACGCACAGATACGCAGTATTTT.

Ten or more counts support this clonotype. This chain connects TRBV7-9 to TRBJ2-7; D is possibly TRBD1 (6 bases). V dropped 2 bases and J dropped 3 bases, with 11 bases sitting between them. The CDR3 consists of 14 residues. Germline CDR1 and CDR2: SEHNR and FQNEAQ (reference sequence). The CDR3 sequence is CASSLTDSSYEQYF. The CDR3 DNA reads as TGTGCCAGCAGCTTAACGGACAGCAGCTACGAGCAGTACTTC.

In its sample, this clonotype was seen a few times. This rearrangement joins TRBV11-2 to TRBJ2-2; tentatively, D is TRBD1 (5 bases). Trimming pared 2 bases from V and 2 bases from J, leaving 6 bases between. The V gene's germline CDR1 is SGHAT and CDR2 FQNNGV. The CDR3 extends over 14 amino acids. CDR3 region: CASSLRGNTGELFF. The DNA for the CDR3 is TGTGCCAGCAGCTTAAGGGGTAACACCGGGGAGCTGTTTTTT.

The sample holds many counts of this clonotype. The chain carries TRBV11-2 and TRBJ2-3, with a possible D match to TRBD2 (6 bases). Trimming cost V 1 base and J 6 bases, with 14 bases left between them. This CDR3 is 15 amino acids long. CDR1 SGHAT and CDR2 FQNNGV come from the germline V gene. Here the CDR3 DNA reads TGTGCCAGCAGCTTAGTCGCAGGGACTCAGGATACGCAGTATTTT. Residues: CASSLVAGTQDTQYF.

The chain uses TRBV18 and TRBJ2-1; D possibly corresponds to TRBD2 (5 bases). Looked up from germline, CDR1 is KGHSH and CDR2 is LQKENI. CDR3 length equals 14 residues. The V end was cut by 3 bases, the J end by 9 bases, with 15 bases between. The CDR3 spells CASSPLNAEGEQFF. The DNA for the CDR3 is TGTGCCAGCTCACCCCTAAATGCAGAGGGTGAGCAGTTCTTC.

This clonotype was observed many times. The V and J genes are TRBV2 and TRBJ2-5; 11 nucleotides line up with TRBD2. Germline V gives CDR1 SNHLY, CDR2 FYNNEI. There are 18 residues in the CDR3. The trim removed 6 bases at V and 3 bases at J, leaving 15 bases unmatched. Written as DNA, the CDR3 is TGTGCCAGCAGCGACCTGCCGGGACTAGCGGTTAGTGAAGAGACCCAGTACTTC. Protein sequence: CASSDLPGLAVSEETQYF.

This clonotype came up many times. CDR3: CASSPVGGSSKNEQYF. CDR3 bases: TGTGCCAGCAGCCCCGTCGGGGGTTCAAGCAAAAACGAGCAGTACTTC. The V and J genes are TRBV9 and TRBJ2-7, with TRBD2 as a possible D gene (6 bases). Germline V gene sequence: CDR1 SGDLS, CDR2 YYNGEE. There are 16 residues in the CDR3. V shed 4 bases and J shed 5 bases, with 22 bases lying between them. Together with reference TRBV9 and TRBJ2-7, the CDR3 gives the full variable domain: DSGVTQTPKHLITATGQRVTLRCSPRSGDLSVYWYQQSLDQGLQFLIQYYNGEERAKGNILERFSAQQFPDLHSELNLSSLELGDSALYFCASSPVGGSSKNEQYFGPGTRLTVT.

The sample holds many counts of this clonotype. The chain is built from TRBV20-1 and TRBJ1-1; 7 nucleotides line up with TRBD1. V shed 4 bases and J 0 bases; nucleotides not matched to a gene: 2. The germline V gene has CDR1 DFQATT and CDR2 SNEGSKA (reference sequence). CDR3 length equals 13 residues. The CDR3 DNA reads as TGCAGTGCTAATGACAGGGTGAACACTGAAGCTTTCTTT. As protein: CSANDRVNTEAFF.

This clonotype was seen at least ten times. The chain employs TRBV6-2 or TRBV6-3 and TRBJ2-1, with 8 bases matching TRBD2. The CDR3 is 15 residues long. From germline, CDR1 is MNHEY and CDR2 SVGEGT. V lost 2 bases to trimming and J lost 8 bases; unmatched junction nucleotides: 8. The CDR3 DNA is TGTGCCAGCAGTTACAGCGGGGGCTGGGGCGATGAGCAGTTCTTC. Translating gives CASSYSGGWGDEQFF.

This clonotype was observed many times. The chain employs TRBV6-1 and TRBJ2-1; D unclear. Germline V gene sequence: CDR1 MNHNS, CDR2 SASEGT. V gave up 4 bases and J gave up 0 bases, with 13 bases separating them. The CDR3 totals 16 residues. CDR3 DNA: TGTGCCAGCAGTGTAATACCATTCACCTCCTACAATGAGCAGTTCTTC. Residues: CASSVIPFTSYNEQFF.

In its sample, this clonotype was seen many times. This chain links TRBV7-9 with TRBJ2-5; either TRBD1 or TRBD2 may fit D (5 bases each). Per germline, CDR1 SEHNR and CDR2 FQNEAQ (reference sequence). This CDR3 comprises 14 residues. V shed 1 base and J shed 5 bases, with 11 bases lying between them. CDR3 residues: CASSLGWGTETQYF. The DNA of the CDR3 is TGTGCCAGCAGCTTAGGATGGGGGACGGAGACCCAGTACTTC. Together with reference TRBV7-9 and TRBJ2-5, the CDR3 gives the full variable domain: DTGVSQNPRHKITKRGQNVTFRCDPISEHNRLYWYRQTLGQGPEFLTYFQNEAQLEKSRLLSDRFSAERPKGSFSTLEIQRTEQGDSAMYLCASSLGWGTETQYFGPGTRLLVL.

This chain uses TRBV2 with TRBJ2-1, with 9 bases identical to TRBD2. V lost 5 bases to trimming and J lost 3 bases; unmatched junction nucleotides: 2. The CDR3 spans 14 residues. Germline V gives CDR1 SNHLY, CDR2 FYNNEI. The CDR3 bases are TGTGCCAGCAGTCCAGCGGGGGGCTACAATGAGCAGTTCTTC. It translates to CASSPAGGYNEQFF.